These 17 T cell receptor beta chains originate from one sample sequenced in a study of T cell clonotyping in hematopoietic cell transplantation. The assay was immunoSEQ multiplex PCR, and TCRdb's table has in-frame clones only and misses some. This sample has approximately 17,000 clones, with roughly nine tenths found just once. Sequenced input: peripheral blood mononuclear cells. All receptors derive from a man in his fifties in good health. Some clones in this sample may be carry-over from other donors' samples.

The CDR3 region is CASSIGQGIGWGYTF. Here the CDR3 DNA reads TGTGCCAGCAGCATCGGACAGGGTATTGGGTGGGGCTACACCTTC. The chain uses TRBV9 and TRBJ1-2; TRBD1 aligns across 8 bases. The V gene's germline CDR1 is SGDLS and CDR2 YYNGEE. The CDR3 is made up of 15 amino acids. Trimming took 4 bases from V and 8 from J; bases not matched to a gene: 13.

The chain uses TRBV11-3 and TRBJ2-7, with D perhaps TRBD2 (6 bases). Trimming left V 5 bases short and J 2 bases short, with 13 bases between. Germline V CDR1 and CDR2: SGHNT, YENEEA. CDR3 size: 14 residues. CDR3 residues: CASSPLGGTYEQYF. The CDR3 DNA is TGTGCCAGCAGCCCACTCGGGGGTACCTACGAGCAGTACTTC.

This clone showed up just once. The chain couples TRBV20-1 to TRBJ1-2; D not certain. V shed 5 bases and J shed 7 bases, with 11 bases lying between them. The CDR3 spans 11 residues. Germline CDR1 is DFQATT and CDR2 is SNEGSKA (reference sequence). The CDR3 reads CSAGPVSGYTF. The CDR3 bases are TGCAGTGCTGGCCCGGTCTCTGGCTACACCTTC.

V is TRBV28 and J is TRBJ1-5, with unresolved D. Germline values: CDR1 MDHEN, CDR2 SYDVKM. The CDR3 has 14 residues. V shed 6 bases and J shed 4 bases, with 13 bases lying between them. CDR3 in DNA: TGTGCCAGCAGACGGGCAGGCCGAAATCAGCCCCAGCATTTT. This sequence encodes CASRRAGRNQPQHF.

V gene TRBV28 combines with J gene TRBJ1-2, with a tentative D call TRBD1 (5 bases). Germline CDR1 is MDHEN and CDR2 is SYDVKM. This CDR3 comprises 15 residues. V gave up 4 bases and J gave up 0 bases, with 12 bases separating them. This CDR3 reads CASSSRDQTNYGYTF. The CDR3 DNA follows: TGTGCCAGCAGTTCCCGGGACCAAACTAACTATGGCTACACCTTC.

This clone came up once. V usage is TRBV7-2 and J usage is TRBJ1-4; possible D gene TRBD1, 5 bases. V shed 1 base and J shed 8 bases, with 14 bases lying between them. The CDR3 totals 15 residues. Germline CDR1 SGHTA, CDR2 FQGNSA. CDR3 region: CASSLVTARAEKLFF. CDR3 sequence (DNA): TGTGCCAGCAGCTTAGTGACGGCCAGGGCCGAAAAACTGTTTTTT.

V usage is TRBV30 and J usage is TRBJ1-6, with unresolved D. CDR1 and CDR2 from the germline V gene are GTSNPN and SVGIG (reference sequence). The CDR3 totals 13 residues. V was trimmed by 5 bases and J by 3 bases, leaving 8 bases between them. This CDR3 reads CAWEEGYNSPLHF. CDR3 bases: TGTGCCTGGGAGGAGGGCTATAATTCACCCCTCCACTTT.

This clone has a handful of counts. The J gene is TRBJ2-5, the V gene TRBV18; 9 bases align to TRBD1. V shed 4 bases and J 5 bases; nucleotides not matched to a gene: 11. Germline assignment: CDR1 KGHSH and CDR2 LQKENI. The CDR3 has 16 amino acids. The CDR3 region is CASSRTAGTGRETQYF. The DNA for the CDR3 is TGTGCCAGCTCACGGACCGCGGGGACAGGGCGGGAGACCCAGTACTTC.

The chain combines TRBV28 with TRBJ1-2, with 7 positions matching TRBD1. The V and J ends lost 6 bases and 7 bases, in that order; junction bases with no gene match: 11. Germline V gene lookup returns CDR1 MDHEN and CDR2 SYDVKM. The CDR3 runs 14 residues. The CDR3 sequence is CASRTSQGVGGYTF. CDR3 bases: TGTGCCAGCAGGACCAGTCAGGGGGTTGGTGGCTACACCTTC.

This chain joins TRBV7-2 and TRBJ1-3, with no clear D. Trimming removed 0 bases from V and 12 bases from J, with 6 bases in between. Per the germline V gene, CDR1 is SGHTA and CDR2 is FQGNSA. The CDR3 is made up of 11 amino acids. The CDR3: CASSLARNIYF. The CDR3 region has the DNA TGTGCCAGCAGCTTAGCGCGGAACATATATTTT.

The chain has TRBV14 and TRBJ1-6; D uncertain. Trimming took 0 bases from V and 7 from J, leaving 10 bases between them. Germline V gene data show CDR1 as SGHDN and CDR2 as FVKESK. CDR3 length: 15 amino acids. CDR3: CASSQDHSGNSPLHF. The CDR3 nucleotides read TGTGCCAGCAGCCAAGACCATAGTGGAAATTCACCCCTCCACTTT.

The CDR3 DNA sequence: TGCGCCAGCAGCTGGGGACAGACCTTAAGCTCTGGAAACACCATATATTTT. Translating gives CASSWGQTLSSGNTIYF. The chain couples TRBV5-1 to TRBJ1-3; 7 bases fit TRBD1. The CDR3 runs 17 residues. J was trimmed by 0 bases and V by 3 bases; bases with no gene match: 9. Germline CDR1 reads SGHRS; CDR2 reads YFSETQ.

The rearrangement links TRBV2 to TRBJ2-7; 10 nucleotides match TRBD2. The CDR3 covers 14 residues. V gave up 9 bases and J gave up 4 bases; unmatched junction bases: 9. The germline CDR1 and CDR2 sequences are SNHLY and FYNNEI. CDR3 loop: CASKIAGGPYEQYF. CDR3 bases: TGTGCCAGTAAAATAGCGGGGGGCCCGTACGAGCAGTACTTC.

This chain connects TRBV7-6 to TRBJ2-2; D unclear. V gave up 5 bases and J gave up 0 bases, with 13 bases separating them. Germline loops: CDR1 SGHVS, CDR2 FNYEAQ. This CDR3 region has 16 residues. The CDR3 region is CASSPHGGTNTGELFF. The CDR3 coding sequence is TGTGCCAGCAGCCCTCATGGCGGAACGAACACCGGGGAGCTGTTTTTT.

The chain recombines TRBV4-1 with TRBJ1-3; no clear D. V dropped 1 base and J dropped 0 bases, with 10 bases sitting between them. The V gene's germline CDR1 is MGHRA and CDR2 YSYEKL. The CDR3 loop spans 16 amino acids. As DNA, the CDR3 is TGCGCCAGCAGCCAAGGCAGCGCCTACTCTGGAAACACCATATATTTT. It translates to CASSQGSAYSGNTIYF.

V and J are TRBV9 and TRBJ1-2; tentative D call: TRBD1 (5 bases). The CDR3 is 15 residues long. Germline V gene sequence: CDR1 SGDLS, CDR2 YYNGEE. V shed 3 bases and J shed 2 bases, with 14 bases lying between them. CDR3 nucleotide sequence: TGTGCCAGCAGCGCACGCCGGGACGGAAACTATGGCTACACCTTC. Its protein product is CASSARRDGNYGYTF.

The chain combines TRBV9 with TRBJ2-5; TRBD1 agrees at 7 bases. J lost 2 bases, V lost 4 bases, and 8 bases had no gene match. CDR1 SGDLS and CDR2 YYNGEE come from the germline V gene. The CDR3 contains 15 residues. The chain's CDR3 is CASSQWDRNQETQYF. In nucleotides, the CDR3 is TGTGCCAGCAGCCAGTGGGACAGAAATCAAGAGACCCAGTACTTC.